Detailed here is one T cell receptor (beta chain). Its antigen is not identified. These data come from a study of CD8+ T cells in alopecia areata. Study outcomes and limitations: Scalp clonality and expanded CD8+ clones among the top 100 fell significantly with tofacitinib.

This CDR3 is 14 amino acids long. V was pared by 5 bases and J by 0 bases, with 4 bases of the junction left unmatched. Germline CDR1 reads SGHVS; CDR2 reads FNYEAQ. Described treatment: oral pan-JAK inhibitor, 5-10 mg twice daily. Extracted RNA was reverse transcribed, and the resulting cDNA served as sequencing template. Data came from immunoSEQ multiplex PCR; TCRdb stores just in-frame clones and leaves some out. Of 95,000 to 100,000 clones listed, roughly two thirds are singletons. The clonotype was recovered from a human donor with alopecia areata. V gene TRBV7-6 combines with J gene TRBJ2-7; 7 positions agree with TRBD1. The input for sequencing was CD8+ T cells sorted from blood, taken at week 4, from a patient treated with tofacitinib. CDR3 region: CASSRAGGSYEQYF. CDR3 coding DNA: TGTGCCAGCAGCCGGGCAGGGGGCTCCTACGAGCAGTACTTC.